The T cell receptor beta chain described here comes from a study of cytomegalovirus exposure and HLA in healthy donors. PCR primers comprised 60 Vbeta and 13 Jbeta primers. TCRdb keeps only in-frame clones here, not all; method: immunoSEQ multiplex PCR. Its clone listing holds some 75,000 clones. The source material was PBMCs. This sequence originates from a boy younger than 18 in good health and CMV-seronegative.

The CDR3 here is CASSRQELRGATGELFF. Here the CDR3 DNA reads TGTGCCAGCAGTCGACAGGAACTTCGAGGGGCCACCGGGGAGCTGTTTTTT. The chain has TRBV27 and TRBJ2-2; perhaps TRBD1 as D (6 bases). Trimming cost V 5 bases and J 4 bases, with 20 bases left between them. There are 17 residues in the CDR3. CDR1 MNHEY and CDR2 SMNVEV come from the germline V gene (reference sequence).